Detailed here is one T cell receptor (beta chain). As yet, its antigen is unknown. The germline V gene encodes CDR1 SGHRS and CDR2 YFSETQ. Trimming took 0 bases from V and 2 from J, leaving 14 bases between them. The CDR3 has 16 residues. Described time point: blood 4 weeks post-SBRT, at nephrectomy. The treatment was: 15 Gy SBRT to primary tumor, nephrectomy 4 weeks later. The protocol was immunoSEQ multiplex PCR, while the TCRdb copy is restricted to in-frame clones and leaves out a portion. The table lists approximately 170,000 clones, 88% of them singletons. This entry is derived from a study of radiation and T cells in renal cell carcinoma. The study, taken as a whole, reports: Top tumor clonotypes rose in blood 2 weeks post-radiation, then contracted.

This TCR derives from a woman aged 45-65 years with renal cell carcinoma. The chain joins TRBV5-1 to TRBJ2-5; TRBD1 is a possible D gene (5 bases). Sequences were derived from blood, sampled from a patient whose treatment included radiotherapy and nephrectomy. The CDR3 here is CASSLVLAGHQETQYF. As DNA, the CDR3 is TGCGCCAGCAGCTTGGTCTTGGCAGGGCATCAAGAGACCCAGTACTTC.